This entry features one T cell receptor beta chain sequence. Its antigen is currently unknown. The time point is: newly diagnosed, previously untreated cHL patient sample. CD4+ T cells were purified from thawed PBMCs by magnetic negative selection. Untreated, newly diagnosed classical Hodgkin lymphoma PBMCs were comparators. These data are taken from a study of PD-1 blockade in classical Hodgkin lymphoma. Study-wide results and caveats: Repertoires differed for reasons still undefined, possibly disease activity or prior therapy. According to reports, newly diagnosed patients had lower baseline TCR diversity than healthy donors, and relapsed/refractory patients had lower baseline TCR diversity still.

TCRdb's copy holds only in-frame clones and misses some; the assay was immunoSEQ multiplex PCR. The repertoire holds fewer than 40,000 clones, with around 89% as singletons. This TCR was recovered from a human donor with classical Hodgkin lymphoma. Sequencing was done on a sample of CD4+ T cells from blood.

The CDR3 DNA follows: TGTGCCAGCAGCCACAGGGAATCCTATGGCTACACCTTC. Amino acid sequence: CASSHRESYGYTF. The chain joins TRBV7-2 to TRBJ1-2; maybe TRBD1 (6 bases). The CDR3 sequence is 13 residues long. The V and J ends lost 5 bases and 4 bases respectively, with 11 bases between them. Germline V CDR1 and CDR2: SGHTA, FQGNSA.